This T cell receptor (beta chain) was captured in a study of T cell changes during pregnancy in multiple sclerosis. Generated by immunoSEQ multiplex PCR, the TCRdb table keeps only in-frame clones and is missing some. The table has fewer than 50,000 clones, approximately 94% seen once; the top ten hold 3.5% to 5%. V was pared by 5 bases and J by 4 bases, with 13 bases of the junction left unmatched. The length of the CDR3 is 17 residues. Germline V gene sequence: CDR1 SEHNR, CDR2 FQNEAQ (reference sequence). The V and J genes are TRBV7-9 and TRBJ2-3; 9 bases line up with TRBD1. This TCR was recovered from a female donor with multiple sclerosis, enrolled in a pregnancy study. This specimen consisted of CD8+ T cells from peripheral blood mononuclear cells, obtained in the first trimester of pregnancy. The CDR3 reads CASSPKGGQGMPDTQYF. DNA for the CDR3: TGTGCCAGCAGCCCTAAGGGTGGACAGGGGATGCCAGATACGCAGTATTTT.